The clone carrying this TCR beta chain appeared many times. Its antigen is not identified. V gave up 3 bases and J gave up 3 bases, with 8 bases separating them. Germline-derived CDR1 and CDR2 are KGHSH and LQKENI. The CDR3 consists of 13 residues. Samples came from axillary lymph nodes draining the breast cancer. This entry comes from a study of breast tumors, draining lymph nodes, adjacent tissues. General study results and limits: Data only fit, rather than demonstrated, lymph node origin of most tumor T cells. Tumor and nontumor repertoires were significantly more similar in luminal-like than in basal-like breast cancer. Tumor TCR diversity was below lymph nodes but above nontumor tissue. Findings are consistent with lymph node origin and intratumoral expansion of most tumor T cells.

Each CDR3 protein gets one entry after TCRdb re-called the multiplex PCR reads with MiXCR. The top ten clones hold roughly 2.8% of a sample with approximately 130,000 distinct CDR3 sequences, more than 20% of them seen once. The TCR was taken from a female donor with breast cancer. Some clones in this sample may be carry-over from other donors' samples. V usage is TRBV18 and J usage is TRBJ2-5; D possibly corresponds to TRBD2 (5 bases). Sequenced material: axillary lymph node tissue. In DNA form, the CDR3 reads TGTGCCAGCTCACCCGGACTTGAAGAGACCCAGTACTTC. It specifies CASSPGLEETQYF.